This T cell receptor (beta chain) was recorded in a study of beta chain features in type 1 diabetes. Overall study findings and caveats: Moderate yet significant TCRB CDR3 shortening was seen in Type 1 diabetes patients in all four CD4+ subsets.

This clone has more than one count but fewer than ten. Its antigen remains unknown. Investigators reverse transcribed all isolated RNA, so they sequenced expressed TCRB transcripts. Only in-frame clones appear in the TCRdb table, and some are missing; sequencing was by immunoSEQ multiplex PCR. Here the sample spans roughly 730,000 clones, under 15% being singletons. Germline CDR1 SEHNR, CDR2 FQNEAQ (reference sequence). This CDR3 has 13 amino acids. V lost 4 bases and J lost 5, with 11 bases in between. The sequencing sample was made of naive CD4+ T cells from blood. The rearrangement links TRBV7-9 to TRBJ2-5, with D perhaps matching TRBD2 (6 bases). The TCR sequence derives from a man aged 18 to 30 with type 1 diabetes. In nucleotides, the CDR3 is TGTGCCAGCAGCTCGGGACTCGAGGAGACCCAGTACTTC. This encodes CASSSGLEETQYF.